The entry that follows covers one T cell receptor beta chain sequence. Its antigen is not identified. The data originate from a study of radiotherapy plus CTLA-4 blockade in lung cancer. For the study at large: Objective responses were seen in 18% of patients, disease control in approximately 30%. Study-wide results and limits: Blood TCR clones of tumor origin expanded after radiotherapy plus ipilimumab. It was early blood T cell clone dynamics, with interferon-beta, that reportedly best predicted response.

The V and J ends lost 5 bases and 3 bases, in that order; junction bases with no gene match: 12. Germline CDR1 and CDR2: SGHAT and FQNNGV. The CDR3 runs to 16 residues. Those patients who had chemo-refractory metastatic non-small-cell lung cancer were given focal radiation along with CTLA-4 blockade through ipilimumab. Generated by immunoSEQ multiplex PCR, the TCRdb table keeps only in-frame clones and is missing some. The table includes around 77,000 clones, roughly four fifths detected once. The sequencing here drew on peripheral blood, taken from a patient treated with radiotherapy plus ipilimumab. The sequence was obtained from a human donor with non-small cell lung cancer whose response to radiotherapy plus ipilimumab could not be evaluated. This chain joins TRBV11-2 and TRBJ1-1; TRBD1 agrees at 7 bases. The CDR3 protein is CASSPTWGQSDTEAFF. In DNA, the CDR3 is TGTGCCAGCAGCCCCACATGGGGACAGTCTGACACTGAAGCTTTCTTT.